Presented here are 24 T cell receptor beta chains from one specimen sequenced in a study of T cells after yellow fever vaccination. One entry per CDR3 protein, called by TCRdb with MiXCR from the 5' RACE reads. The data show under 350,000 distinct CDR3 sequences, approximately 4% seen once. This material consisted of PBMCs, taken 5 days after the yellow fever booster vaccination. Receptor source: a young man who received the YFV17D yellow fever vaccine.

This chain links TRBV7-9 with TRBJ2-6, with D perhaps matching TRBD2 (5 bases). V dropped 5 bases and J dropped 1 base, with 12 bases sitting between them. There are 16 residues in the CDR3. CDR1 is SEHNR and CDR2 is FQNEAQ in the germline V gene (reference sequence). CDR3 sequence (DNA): TGTGCCAGCAGCCCCCGACCGGGATCTGGGGCCAACGTCCTGACTTTC. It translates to CASSPRPGSGANVLTF.

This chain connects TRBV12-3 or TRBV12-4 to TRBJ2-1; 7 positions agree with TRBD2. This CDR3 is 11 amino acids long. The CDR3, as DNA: TGTTCCACTAGCGCCTACAATGAGCAGTTCTTC. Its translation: CSTSAYNEQFF.

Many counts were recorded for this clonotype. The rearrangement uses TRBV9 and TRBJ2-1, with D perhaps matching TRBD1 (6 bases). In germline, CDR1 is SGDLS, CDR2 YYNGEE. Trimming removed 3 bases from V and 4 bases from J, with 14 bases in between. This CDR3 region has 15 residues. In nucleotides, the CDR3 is TGTGCCAGCAGCGCCTCCGGGACAAATTACAATGAGCAGTTCTTC. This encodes CASSASGTNYNEQFF.

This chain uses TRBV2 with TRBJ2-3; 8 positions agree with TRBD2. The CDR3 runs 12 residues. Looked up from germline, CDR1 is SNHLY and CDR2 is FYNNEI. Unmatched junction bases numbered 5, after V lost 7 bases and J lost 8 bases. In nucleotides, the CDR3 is TGTGCCAGCACTACGGGGGGGTCTACGCAGTATTTT. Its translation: CASTTGGSTQYF.

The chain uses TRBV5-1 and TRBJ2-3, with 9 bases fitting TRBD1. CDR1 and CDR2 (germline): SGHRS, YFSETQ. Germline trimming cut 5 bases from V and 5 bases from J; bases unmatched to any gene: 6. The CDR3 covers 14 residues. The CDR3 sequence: CASSRQGDRDTQYF. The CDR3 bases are TGCGCCAGCAGTAGACAGGGGGATCGAGATACGCAGTATTTT.

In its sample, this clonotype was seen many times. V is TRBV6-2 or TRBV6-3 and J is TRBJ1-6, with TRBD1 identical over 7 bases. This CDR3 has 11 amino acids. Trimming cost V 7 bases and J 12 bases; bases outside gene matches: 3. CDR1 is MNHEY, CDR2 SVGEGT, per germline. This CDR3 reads CASTQGGPLHF. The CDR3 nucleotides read TGTGCCAGCACCCAGGGGGGACCCCTCCACTTT.

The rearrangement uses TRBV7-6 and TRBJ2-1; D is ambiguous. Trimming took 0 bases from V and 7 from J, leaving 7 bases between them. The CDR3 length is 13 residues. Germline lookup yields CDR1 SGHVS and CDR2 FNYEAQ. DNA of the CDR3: TGTGCCAGCAGCTTAGCGCTGGGAAATGAGCAGTTCTTC. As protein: CASSLALGNEQFF.

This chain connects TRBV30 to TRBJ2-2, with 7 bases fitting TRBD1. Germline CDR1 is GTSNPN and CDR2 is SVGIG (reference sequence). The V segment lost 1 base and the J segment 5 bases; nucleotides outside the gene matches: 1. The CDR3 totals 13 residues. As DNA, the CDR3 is TGTGCCTGGAGTGAACAGGGGACCGGGGAGCTGTTTTTT. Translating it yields CAWSEQGTGELFF.

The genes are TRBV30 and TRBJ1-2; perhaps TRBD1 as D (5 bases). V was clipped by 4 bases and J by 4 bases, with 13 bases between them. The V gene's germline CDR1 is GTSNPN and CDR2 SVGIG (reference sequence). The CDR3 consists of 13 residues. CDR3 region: CAWTMAGPYGYTF. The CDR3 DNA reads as TGTGCCTGGACTATGGCAGGGCCCTATGGCTACACCTTC. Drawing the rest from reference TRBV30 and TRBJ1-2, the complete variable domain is SQTIHQWPATLVQPVGSPLSLECTVEGTSNPNLYWYRQAAGRGLQLLFYSVGIGQISSEVPQNLSASRPQDRQFILSSKKLLLSDSGFYLCAWTMAGPYGYTFGSGTRLTVV.

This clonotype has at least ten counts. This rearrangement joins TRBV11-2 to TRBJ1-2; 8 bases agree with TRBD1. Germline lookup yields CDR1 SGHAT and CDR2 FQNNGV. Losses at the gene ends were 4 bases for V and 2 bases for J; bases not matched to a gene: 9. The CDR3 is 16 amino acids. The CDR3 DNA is TGTGCCAGCAGCTCACTCAAGAGGACAGGGAACTATGGCTACACCTTC. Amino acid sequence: CASSSLKRTGNYGYTF. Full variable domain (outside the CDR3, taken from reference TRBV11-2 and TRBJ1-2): EAGVAQSPRYKIIEKRQSVAFWCNPISGHATLYWYQQILGQGPKLLIQFQNNGVVDDSQLPKDRFSAERLKGVDSTLKIQPAKLEDSAVYLCASSSLKRTGNYGYTFGSGTRLTVV.

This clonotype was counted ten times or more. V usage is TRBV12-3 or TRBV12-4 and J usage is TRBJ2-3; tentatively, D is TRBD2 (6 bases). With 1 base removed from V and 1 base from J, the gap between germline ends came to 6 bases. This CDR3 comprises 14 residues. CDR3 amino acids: CASSLGGGTDTQYF. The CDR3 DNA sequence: TGTGCCAGCAGTTTAGGGGGGGGCACAGATACGCAGTATTTT.

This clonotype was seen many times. This CDR3 reads CAISEYGGLNEKLFF. In DNA, the CDR3 is TGTGCCATCAGTGAGTACGGGGGCCTGAATGAAAAACTGTTTTTT. The genes are TRBV10-3 and TRBJ1-4, with D perhaps TRBD1 (6 bases). The V gene's germline CDR1 is ENHRY and CDR2 SYGVKD. V lost 1 base and J 5 bases, leaving 11 bases between the germline ends. The CDR3 has 15 residues.

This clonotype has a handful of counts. For the CDR3, the DNA is TGCAGCGTTATGGGGGTGTCGACAGATACGCAGTATTTT. It codes for CSVMGVSTDTQYF. This chain joins TRBV29-1 and TRBJ2-3, with D possibly being TRBD1 or TRBD2 (5 bases each). Germline lookup yields CDR1 SQVTM and CDR2 ANQGSEA. This CDR3 has 13 amino acids. Trimming pared 5 bases from V and 3 bases from J, leaving 12 bases between.

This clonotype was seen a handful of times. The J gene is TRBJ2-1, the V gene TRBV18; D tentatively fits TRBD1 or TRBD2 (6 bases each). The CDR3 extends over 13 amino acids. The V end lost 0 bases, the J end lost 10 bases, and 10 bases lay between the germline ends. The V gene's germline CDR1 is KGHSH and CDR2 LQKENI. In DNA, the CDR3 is TGTGCCAGCTCACCACCTGGGGGGCAAGAGCAGTTCTTC. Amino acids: CASSPPGGQEQFF.

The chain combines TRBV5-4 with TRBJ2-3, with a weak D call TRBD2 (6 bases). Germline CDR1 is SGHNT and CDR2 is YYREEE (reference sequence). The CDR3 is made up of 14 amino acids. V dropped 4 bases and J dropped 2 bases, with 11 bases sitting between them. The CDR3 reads CASSPGGNTDTQYF. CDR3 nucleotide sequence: TGTGCCAGCAGCCCAGGAGGGAACACAGATACGCAGTATTTT.

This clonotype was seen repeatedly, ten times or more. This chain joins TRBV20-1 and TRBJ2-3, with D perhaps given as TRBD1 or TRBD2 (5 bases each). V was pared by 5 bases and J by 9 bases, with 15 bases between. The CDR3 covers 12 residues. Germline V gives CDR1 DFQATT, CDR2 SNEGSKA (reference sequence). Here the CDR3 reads CSAGPSWGTQYF. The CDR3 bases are TGCAGTGCTGGACCCTCCTGGGGGACGCAGTATTTT.

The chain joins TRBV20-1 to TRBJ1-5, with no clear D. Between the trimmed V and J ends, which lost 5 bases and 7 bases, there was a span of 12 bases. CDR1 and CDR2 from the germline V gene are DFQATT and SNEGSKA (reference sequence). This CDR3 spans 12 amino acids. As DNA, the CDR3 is TGCAGTGCTGTTCTCTACGGCCAGCCCCAGCATTTT. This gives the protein CSAVLYGQPQHF.

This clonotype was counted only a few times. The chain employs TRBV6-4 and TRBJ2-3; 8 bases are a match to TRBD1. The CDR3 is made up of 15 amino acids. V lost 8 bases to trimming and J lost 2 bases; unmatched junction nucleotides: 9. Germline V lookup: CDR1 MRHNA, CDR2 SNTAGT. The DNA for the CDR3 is TGTGCCAGCGGCTTCAGGGGGCTTTACACAGATACGCAGTATTTT. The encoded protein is CASGFRGLYTDTQYF.

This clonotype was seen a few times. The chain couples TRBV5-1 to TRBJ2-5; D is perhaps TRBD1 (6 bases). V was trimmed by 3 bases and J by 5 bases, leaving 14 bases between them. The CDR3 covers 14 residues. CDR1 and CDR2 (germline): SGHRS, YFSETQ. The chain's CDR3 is CASSSTGSRETQYF. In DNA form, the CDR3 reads TGCGCCAGCAGCTCCACAGGGAGCAGGGAGACCCAGTACTTC.

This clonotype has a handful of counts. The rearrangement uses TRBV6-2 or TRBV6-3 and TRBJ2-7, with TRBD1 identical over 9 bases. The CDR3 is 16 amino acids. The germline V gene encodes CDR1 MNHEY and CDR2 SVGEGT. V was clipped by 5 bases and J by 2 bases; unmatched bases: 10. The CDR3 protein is CASSRGWDRETYEQYV. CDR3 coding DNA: TGTGCCAGCAGTCGGGGGTGGGACAGGGAGACCTACGAGCAGTACGTC.

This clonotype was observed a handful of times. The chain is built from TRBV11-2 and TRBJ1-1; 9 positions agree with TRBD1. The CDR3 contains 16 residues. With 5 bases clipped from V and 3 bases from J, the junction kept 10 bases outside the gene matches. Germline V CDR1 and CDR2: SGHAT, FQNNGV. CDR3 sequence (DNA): TGTGCCAGCAGCCCCCCCGGGACAGGGCCATACACTGAAGCTTTCTTT. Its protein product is CASSPPGTGPYTEAFF.

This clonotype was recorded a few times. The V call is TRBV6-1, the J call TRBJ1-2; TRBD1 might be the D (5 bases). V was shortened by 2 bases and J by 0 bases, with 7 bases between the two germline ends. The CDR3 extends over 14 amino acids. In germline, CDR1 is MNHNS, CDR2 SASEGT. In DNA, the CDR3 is TGTGCCAGCAGTGAACGGGACTCTAACTATGGCTACACCTTC. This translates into CASSERDSNYGYTF.

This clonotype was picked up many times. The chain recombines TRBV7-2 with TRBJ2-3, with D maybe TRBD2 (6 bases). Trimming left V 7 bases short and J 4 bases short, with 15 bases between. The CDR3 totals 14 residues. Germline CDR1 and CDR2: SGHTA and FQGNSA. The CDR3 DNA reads TGTGCCAGCACCCCAATCGGGGGATCAGATACGCAGTATTTT. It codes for CASTPIGGSDTQYF.

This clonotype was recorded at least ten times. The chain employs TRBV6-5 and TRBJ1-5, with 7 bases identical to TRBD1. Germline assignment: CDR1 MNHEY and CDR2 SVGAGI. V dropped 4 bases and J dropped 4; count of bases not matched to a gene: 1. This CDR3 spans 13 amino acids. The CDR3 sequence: CASSSGGNQPQHF. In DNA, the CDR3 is TGTGCCAGCAGTTCAGGGGGGAATCAGCCCCAGCATTTT.